Below are 24 T cell receptor beta chains sequenced from a single sample in a study of identical twins (dated by TCRdb to the mid-2010s). Preparation of the library involved 5' RACE. Sequencing was carried out with an Illumina HiSeq 2000. TCRdb reprocessed the public reads (quality trimming at Q25 with fastp, clone calling with MiXCR) and kept in-frame beta chains. Rows are combined by CDR3 protein, so each entry shows the most common genes and DNA. Recorded for this sample are 350,000 to 450,000 distinct CDR3 sequences; 18% of them occurred a single time. The top ten constitute approximately 12% of the sample. Sequencing input: naive T cells sorted from blood. What the cell subset or site label conveys for this sample: cells isolated with a human naive T-cell isolation kit. The receptors come from a man aged 50 to 60 in good health.

The sample holds a few counts of this clonotype. The V and J genes are TRBV9 and TRBJ2-2; possibly TRBD2 for D (5 bases). Germline CDR1 SGDLS, CDR2 YYNGEE. This CDR3 is 14 amino acids long. V gave up 3 bases and J gave up 7 bases, with 13 bases separating them. The DNA of the CDR3 is TGTGCCAGCAGCGGCGGGCCGTTAGGCGGGGAGCTGTTTTTT. Amino acids: CASSGGPLGGELFF. Looking up the rest from reference TRBV9 and TRBJ2-2 gives the full variable domain: DSGVTQTPKHLITATGQRVTLRCSPRSGDLSVYWYQQSLDQGLQFLIQYYNGEERAKGNILERFSAQQFPDLHSELNLSSLELGDSALYFCASSGGPLGGELFFGEGSRLTVL.

This clonotype was detected many times. V gene TRBV5-1 combines with J gene TRBJ2-3; no firm D call. Trimming stripped 4 bases from V and 8 bases from J, with 11 bases between. Per germline, CDR1 SGHRS and CDR2 YFSETQ. The CDR3 totals 12 residues. In DNA, the CDR3 is TGCGCCAGCAGCCGTCCAGCAGGTACGCAGTATTTT. Translating gives CASSRPAGTQYF. The entire variable domain, with the rest obtained from reference TRBV5-1 and TRBJ2-3, is as follows: KAGVTQTPRYLIKTRGQQVTLSCSPISGHRSVSWYQQTPGQGLQFLFEYFSETQRNKGNFPGRFSGRQFSNSRSEMNVSTLELGDSALYLCASSRPAGTQYFGPGTRLTVL.

The chain couples TRBV11-2 to TRBJ2-5; D unclear. Germline values: CDR1 SGHAT, CDR2 FQNNGV. V lost 1 base and J 5 bases, leaving 11 bases between the germline ends. The CDR3 is 14 residues long. The CDR3 sequence is CASSLVAAAETQYF. CDR3 nucleotides: TGTGCCAGCAGCTTAGTCGCAGCCGCGGAGACCCAGTACTTC.

This clonotype was counted between two and nine times. The V gene is TRBV3-1, the J gene TRBJ1-6; TRBD1 aligns across 9 bases. V dropped 3 bases and J dropped 7; count of bases not matched to a gene: 4. The germline gives CDR1 LGHDT, CDR2 YNNKEL (reference sequence). There are 15 residues in the CDR3. CDR3 loop: CASSQGQGVNSPLHF. The CDR3 DNA sequence: TGTGCCAGCAGCCAGGGACAGGGCGTGAATTCACCCCTCCACTTT.

This clonotype came up many times. The chain is built from TRBV20-1 and TRBJ1-2, with TRBD1 matching over 8 bases. This CDR3 contains 15 residues. The trim removed 0 bases at V and 3 bases at J, leaving 6 bases unmatched. CDR1 and CDR2 from the germline V gene are DFQATT and SNEGSKA (reference sequence). CDR3 residues: CSARDPTGVDYGYTF. CDR3 sequence (DNA): TGCAGTGCTAGAGACCCGACAGGGGTGGACTATGGCTACACCTTC.

Only a few counts were recorded for this clonotype. The V call is TRBV9, the J call TRBJ2-7, with 12 bases that match TRBD1. J gave up 7 bases and V 0 bases, and 17 bases lay outside the gene matches. Germline V gene lookup returns CDR1 SGDLS and CDR2 YYNGEE. This CDR3 region has 19 residues. CDR3 nucleotides: TGTGCCAGCAGCGTAGCTCAGCGGTGCAGGGACAGGGGGCTGGGAGAGCAGTACTTC. Its translation is CASSVAQRCRDRGLGEQYF.

The J gene is TRBJ1-5, the V gene TRBV6-2 or TRBV6-3; 9 bases agree with TRBD1. Trimming cost V 5 bases and J 0 bases; bases outside gene matches: 8. CDR1 is MNHEY and CDR2 is SVGEGT in the germline V gene. CDR3 length equals 17 residues. DNA for the CDR3: TGTGCCAGCAGTGATACCGGGACAGGGTATAGCAATCAGCCCCAGCATTTT. As protein: CASSDTGTGYSNQPQHF.

This clonotype was found once. Here the CDR3 DNA reads TGTGCCAGCAGTTTCCTCCACACGCTAGGTTACGAGCAGTACTTC. It encodes CASSFLHTLGYEQYF. V usage is TRBV28 and J usage is TRBJ2-7; D is unresolved. Germline V gives CDR1 MDHEN, CDR2 SYDVKM. V lost 3 bases to trimming and J lost 4 bases, with 16 bases between them. CDR3 length: 15 amino acids.

This clonotype was detected ten times or more. The rearrangement uses TRBV5-1 and TRBJ2-1; D is possibly TRBD1 (8 bases). Germline V gene sequence: CDR1 SGHRS, CDR2 YFSETQ. Trimming shortened V by 1 base and J by 4 bases, and 15 bases separated the two germline ends. This CDR3 spans 16 amino acids. Here the CDR3 reads CASSLSLQGGYNEQFF. CDR3 nucleotide sequence: TGCGCCAGCAGCTTGTCATTACAGGGGGGGTACAATGAGCAGTTCTTC.

This clonotype turned up a few times. J is TRBJ1-6 and V is TRBV12-3 or TRBV12-4; 8 nucleotides line up with TRBD1. V lost 6 bases, J lost 7 bases, and 8 bases stayed unmatched. The CDR3 contains 15 residues. CDR3 region: CASSPTGERNSPLHF. In DNA form, the CDR3 reads TGTGCCAGCAGCCCGACAGGGGAGAGAAATTCACCCCTCCACTTT.

A few counts support this clonotype. The chain employs TRBV20-1 and TRBJ2-7, with 8 bases aligning to TRBD2. Trimming at V came to 3 bases and at J to 1 base, leaving 8 bases not matched to a gene. Germline CDR1 is DFQATT and CDR2 is SNEGSKA (reference sequence). This CDR3 comprises 15 residues. The CDR3 DNA sequence: TGCAGTGCTAGCGGGAGGGCCCTCGGATCCTACGAGCAGTACTTC. This gives the protein CSASGRALGSYEQYF.

The chain employs TRBV7-9 and TRBJ2-7; no firm D call. Between the trimmed V and J ends, which lost 4 bases and 0 bases, there was a span of 13 bases. This CDR3 is built from 15 residues. Germline values: CDR1 SEHNR, CDR2 FQNEAQ (reference sequence). The CDR3, as DNA: TGTGCCAGCAGCTCTTGGGGTGGCAGCTCCTACGAGCAGTACTTC. It codes for CASSSWGGSSYEQYF.

The chain links TRBV7-3 to TRBJ2-1; TRBD1 agrees at 8 bases. Looked up from germline, CDR1 is SGHTA and CDR2 is FQGTGA. The CDR3 runs 15 residues. Unmatched junction bases numbered 5, after V lost 5 bases and J lost 2 bases. CDR3 amino acids: CASSKTGGPYNEQFF. The CDR3 DNA follows: TGTGCCAGCAGCAAAACAGGGGGTCCCTACAATGAGCAGTTCTTC.

The chain employs TRBV20-1 and TRBJ2-3; 9 bases line up with TRBD1. Germline CDR1 DFQATT, CDR2 SNEGSKA (reference sequence). The CDR3 loop spans 14 amino acids. The trim removed 1 base at V and 4 bases at J, leaving 3 bases unmatched. CDR3 region: CSARVTGGADTQYF. The DNA for the CDR3 is TGCAGTGCTAGAGTCACAGGGGGCGCAGATACGCAGTATTTT.

The V gene is TRBV10-3, the J gene TRBJ2-5; 7 bases fit TRBD1. Germline lookup yields CDR1 ENHRY and CDR2 SYGVKD. V shed 9 bases, J shed 5 bases, and the junction held 6 bases outside the gene matches. The CDR3 is 12 residues long. CDR3 nucleotides: TGTGCCATAGGACAGGCATCGGAGACCCAGTACTTC. This translates into CAIGQASETQYF.

There are many counts of this clonotype. The V and J genes are TRBV5-1 and TRBJ1-4, with D tentatively TRBD1 (5 bases). Germline assignment: CDR1 SGHRS and CDR2 YFSETQ. The V gene lost 0 bases and the J gene lost 0 bases, with 15 bases spanning the gap. CDR3 length: 18 amino acids. The CDR3 nucleotides read TGCGCCAGCAGCTTGGGGGGACGGACATTCTCAACTAATGAAAAACTGTTTTTT. As protein: CASSLGGRTFSTNEKLFF.

The V and J genes are TRBV9 and TRBJ2-1; no reliable D call. The CDR3 contains 15 residues. In germline, CDR1 is SGDLS, CDR2 YYNGEE. V gave up 4 bases and J gave up 1 base, with 12 bases separating them. CDR3 DNA: TGTGCCAGCAGCCTAGGCCATCATTCCTACAATGAGCAGTTCTTC. Translating gives CASSLGHHSYNEQFF.

The chain has TRBV20-1 and TRBJ2-5; D is possibly TRBD1 (6 bases). Trimming removed 6 bases at V and 0 bases at J, with 11 bases between. The CDR3 is 13 residues long. Germline values: CDR1 DFQATT, CDR2 SNEGSKA (reference sequence). DNA for the CDR3: TGCAGTGCCTTCCGGGACAACCAAGAGACCCAGTACTTC. Translated, it gives CSAFRDNQETQYF.

There are a few counts of this clonotype. V and J are TRBV7-2 and TRBJ2-1; 10 bases align to TRBD2. The CDR3 is made up of 16 amino acids. CDR1 and CDR2 (germline): SGHTA, FQGNSA. Losses at the gene ends were 4 bases for V and 3 bases for J; bases not matched to a gene: 6. CDR3 sequence reads: CASSSVGTSVYNEQFF. The CDR3 DNA reads as TGTGCCAGCAGCTCAGTAGGGACTAGCGTCTACAATGAGCAGTTCTTC.

The sample holds many counts of this clonotype. The V and J genes are TRBV5-1 and TRBJ2-1; D is undetermined. Germline lookup yields CDR1 SGHRS and CDR2 YFSETQ. This CDR3 comprises 14 residues. Trimming took 0 bases from V and 5 from J, leaving 9 bases between them. The DNA of the CDR3 is TGCGCCAGCAGCTTGGTGGTGAATGACAATGAGCAGTTCTTC. It encodes CASSLVVNDNEQFF.

This clonotype was counted ten times or more. The V and J genes are TRBV5-1 and TRBJ1-2; D is undetermined. This CDR3 spans 15 amino acids. The V end lost 0 bases, the J end lost 1 base, and 10 bases lay between the germline ends. Germline CDR1 and CDR2: SGHRS and YFSETQ. CDR3 in DNA: TGCGCCAGCAGCTTGGGTCAGGATTTTAACTATGGCTACACCTTC. This sequence encodes CASSLGQDFNYGYTF.

The gene calls are TRBV28 and TRBJ2-5; D is undetermined. CDR1 is MDHEN and CDR2 is SYDVKM in the germline V gene. This CDR3 comprises 14 residues. The V and J ends lost 3 bases and 2 bases respectively, with 10 bases between them. CDR3 sequence (DNA): TGTGCCAGCAGTTTCAGTACCGGACAAGAGACCCAGTACTTC. Translation: CASSFSTGQETQYF.

The chain carries TRBV7-8 and TRBJ2-7; maybe TRBD1 (5 bases). Germline V gene lookup returns CDR1 SGHVS and CDR2 FQNEAQ. The CDR3 is made up of 13 amino acids. Trimming left V 6 bases short and J 4 bases short, with 13 bases between. The CDR3 DNA sequence: TGTGCCAGCAGACGCCCGGACACTTACGAGCAGTACTTC. It translates to CASRRPDTYEQYF.

The chain joins TRBV4-3 to TRBJ2-1, with 9 bases lining up with TRBD2. The CDR3 consists of 19 residues. Germline V gene data show CDR1 as LGHNA and CDR2 as YSLEER. Trimming cost V 1 base and J 4 bases; bases outside gene matches: 14. The CDR3 sequence: CASSQVWWGSGGSYNEQFF. The CDR3 nucleotides read TGCGCCAGCAGCCAAGTGTGGTGGGGTAGCGGGGGTTCTTACAATGAGCAGTTCTTC.